What follows are 2 T cell receptor beta chains derived from one specimen sequenced in a study of OX40 agonist ivuxolimab in advanced cancers. Profiled with immunoSEQ multiplex PCR; TCRdb holds only in-frame clones, not every one. The sample lists 81,000 or so clones; 88% were seen once. The starting material was CD4+ or CD8+ T cells sorted from blood, obtained in a trial of the OX40 agonist ivuxolimab. Receptor source: an adult with an advanced solid tumor such as melanoma, head and neck, liver or kidney cancer.

The CDR3 DNA sequence: TGTGCCAGCAGCCCACGAGACAGGGGTGGCTACACCTTC. It encodes CASSPRDRGGYTF. The chain carries TRBV7-9 and TRBJ1-2; 8 bases align to TRBD1. The germline V gene has CDR1 SEHNR and CDR2 FQNEAQ (reference sequence). V dropped 5 bases and J dropped 7; count of bases not matched to a gene: 6. The CDR3 spans 13 residues.

The chain is built from TRBV6-5 and TRBJ1-1, with D tentatively TRBD1 (6 bases). From germline, CDR1 is MNHEY and CDR2 SVGAGI. The CDR3 spans 13 residues. V was trimmed by 6 bases and J by 7 bases, leaving 15 bases between them. DNA of the CDR3: TGTGCCAGCAGAAAACAGGGAGGCCATGAAGCTTTCTTT. Translating it yields CASRKQGGHEAFF.